This T cell receptor (beta chain) was sequenced for a study of cytomegalovirus exposure and HLA in healthy donors. In the case of this clone: What it binds is unknown.

Study-wide findings and caveats: For most subjects, TCR beta sequences were reported to predict HLA-A and HLA-B alleles with accuracy. Specificity of three CMV-associated chains for CMV antigens was verified in vitro.

Healthy bone marrow donors made up the cohort. PCR amplification relied on 60 Vbeta primers (plus 13 Jbeta primers). Data came from immunoSEQ multiplex PCR; TCRdb stores just in-frame clones and leaves some out. The sample carries roughly 160,000 clones, almost 80% recorded once. The source material was PBMCs. The TCR was taken from a man aged 45-65 years in good health and CMV-seropositive.

The CDR3 DNA sequence: TGTGCCACTCGGGACACTGATTGGAACACTGAAGCTTTCTTT. This sequence encodes CATRDTDWNTEAFF. The V gene is TRBV10-3, the J gene TRBJ1-1; tentative D call: TRBD1 (6 bases). The CDR3 is 14 residues long. Per germline, CDR1 ENHRY and CDR2 SYGVKD. Trimming cost V 10 bases and J 1 base, with 16 bases left between them.